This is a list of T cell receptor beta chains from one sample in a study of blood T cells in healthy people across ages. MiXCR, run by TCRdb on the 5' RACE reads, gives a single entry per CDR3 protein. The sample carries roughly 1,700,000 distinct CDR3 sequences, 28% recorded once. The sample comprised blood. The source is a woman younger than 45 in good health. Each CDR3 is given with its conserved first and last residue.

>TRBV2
CASSAKGGGTGELFF
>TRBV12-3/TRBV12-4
CASSMSDEQFF
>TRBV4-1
CASSHPQGLNTGELFF
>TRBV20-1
CSASLGGQETQYF
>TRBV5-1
CASRNEPGPSPDTQYF
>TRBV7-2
CASSAPGARSSYEQYF
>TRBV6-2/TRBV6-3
CASSYAAGERDTQYF
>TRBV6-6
CASSLGTGVPGELFF
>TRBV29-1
CSVEGRTEAFF
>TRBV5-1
CASSLVTGAQRNEQYF
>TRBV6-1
CASRSGISLYEQYF
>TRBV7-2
CASGLTLWAEQFF
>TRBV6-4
CASSDSHGSFSYNGQFF
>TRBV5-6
CASSLESRTRNTGELFF
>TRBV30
CACRDHAYEQYF
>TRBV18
CASSTNPQGSGYTF
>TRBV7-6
CASSSPSGYTDTQYF
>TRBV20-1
CSASSLAGATTDTQYF
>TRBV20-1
CSARASLGLETQYF
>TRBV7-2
CASSLAGSSVLKETQYF
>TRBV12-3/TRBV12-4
CTSRRYEDTGELFF